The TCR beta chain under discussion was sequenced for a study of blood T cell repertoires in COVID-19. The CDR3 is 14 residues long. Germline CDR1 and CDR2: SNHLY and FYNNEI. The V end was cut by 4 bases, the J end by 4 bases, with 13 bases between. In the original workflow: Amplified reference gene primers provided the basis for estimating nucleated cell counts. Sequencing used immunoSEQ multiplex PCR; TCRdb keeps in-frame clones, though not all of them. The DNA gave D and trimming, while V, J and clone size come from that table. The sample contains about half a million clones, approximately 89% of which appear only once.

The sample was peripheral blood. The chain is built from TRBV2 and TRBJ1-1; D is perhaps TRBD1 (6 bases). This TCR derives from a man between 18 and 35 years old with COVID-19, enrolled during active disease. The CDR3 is CASSVAIRGTEAFF. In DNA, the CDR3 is TGTGCCAGCAGTGTGGCTATCAGGGGCACTGAAGCTTTCTTT.